These 18 T cell receptor beta chains share one sample of origin, sequenced in a study of T cell responses to AZD1222 COVID-19 vaccine. Using immunoSEQ multiplex PCR, the repertoire was profiled, and TCRdb retains in-frame clones only, with some absent. Altogether about 120,000 clones are present, roughly 89% being singletons, with the ten largest covering about 5.2%. The sample consisted of peripheral blood, taken on day 0 of AZD1222 vaccination. The receptors shown here come from an adult in good health.

The rearrangement uses TRBV7-6 and TRBJ2-5; the D gene is possibly TRBD2 (6 bases). The CDR3 has 21 amino acids. Trimming removed 10 bases from V and 0 bases from J, with 36 bases in between. The germline gives CDR1 SGHVS, CDR2 FNYEAQ. The CDR3 DNA is TGTGCCACCAGTAGTCTCGATAGCTTAGATGCGGGGCGGAAGGACCAAGAGACCCAGTACTTC. Protein product: CATSSLDSLDAGRKDQETQYF.

As for this clone: The same CDR3 arises from other DNA sequences in this sample as well. The CDR3 loop is CASSLGTDQPQHF. CDR3 bases: TGTGCCAGCAGTCTGGGGACAGATCAGCCCCAGCATTTT. V usage is TRBV27 and J usage is TRBJ1-5; 7 nucleotides align to TRBD1. This CDR3 spans 13 amino acids. With 5 bases clipped from V and 5 bases from J, the junction kept 3 bases outside the gene matches. Germline V gives CDR1 MNHEY, CDR2 SMNVEV (reference sequence).

The chain employs TRBV19 and TRBJ2-3; D tentatively reads TRBD1 or TRBD2 (6 bases each). This CDR3 region has 15 residues. Germline V gives CDR1 LNHDA, CDR2 SQIVND (reference sequence). V was cut by 5 bases and J by 3 bases, with 15 bases left in between. The chain's CDR3 is CASSPQGRGTDTQYF. CDR3 bases: TGTGCCAGTAGTCCTCAGGGGCGGGGAACAGATACGCAGTATTTT.

The CDR3 DNA sequence: TGTGCCTGGAGCCCAGCCGGGCTCTATGGCTACACCTTC. Its translation is CAWSPAGLYGYTF. This chain uses TRBV30 with TRBJ1-2, with D uncertain. The CDR3 totals 13 residues. Trimming removed 3 bases at V and 4 bases at J, with 12 bases between. Germline V gene data show CDR1 as GTSNPN and CDR2 as SVGIG (reference sequence).

The CDR3 spells CASSQVLASGTDTQYF. The DNA for the CDR3 is TGTGCCAGCAGCCAAGTGCTAGCGTCGGGGACAGATACGCAGTATTTT. The rearrangement uses TRBV3-1 (or the pseudogene TRBV3-2) and TRBJ2-3, with D possibly being TRBD2 (6 bases). V lost 1 base and J 3 bases, leaving 14 bases between the germline ends. This CDR3 region has 16 residues. Germline lookup yields CDR1 LGHDT and CDR2 YNNKEL (reference sequence).

The chain combines TRBV5-1 with TRBJ2-5; 9 bases map to TRBD1. The CDR3 length is 12 residues. Trimming removed 6 bases from V and 4 bases from J; junction bases left unmatched: 1. Germline V gene data show CDR1 as SGHRS and CDR2 as YFSETQ. CDR3 coding DNA: TGCGCCAGCATGGACAGGGGAGAGACCCAGTACTTC. Its translation: CASMDRGETQYF.

The J gene is TRBJ1-1, the V gene TRBV6-6, with D tentatively TRBD1 (6 bases). This CDR3 is built from 13 residues. Germline V lookup: CDR1 MNHNY, CDR2 SVGAGI (reference sequence). V was trimmed by 6 bases and J by 6 bases, leaving 14 bases between them. The CDR3 here is CASRDQGFAEAFF. For the CDR3, the DNA is TGTGCCAGCAGGGACCAGGGGTTCGCTGAAGCTTTCTTT.

The CDR3, as DNA: TGTGCCAGCAGCCCGGAGACAGGGACCACAGATACGCAGTATTTT. The encoded protein is CASSPETGTTDTQYF. The chain combines TRBV2 with TRBJ2-3; 7 bases match TRBD1. Germline V gives CDR1 SNHLY, CDR2 FYNNEI. This CDR3 is 15 amino acids long. Losses at the gene ends were 6 bases for V and 2 bases for J; bases not matched to a gene: 8.

The chain has TRBV19 and TRBJ1-1; D unresolved. This CDR3 region has 15 residues. V was trimmed by 5 bases and J by 1 base, leaving 14 bases between them. The germline V gene encodes CDR1 LNHDA and CDR2 SQIVND (reference sequence). CDR3 amino acids: CASSEGWEGNTEAFF. CDR3 coding DNA: TGTGCCAGTAGTGAGGGCTGGGAAGGGAACACTGAAGCTTTCTTT.

V and J are TRBV20-1 and TRBJ1-1; D is uncertain. V was clipped by 3 bases and J by 12 bases, with 20 bases between them. This CDR3 is built from 13 residues. Per germline, CDR1 DFQATT and CDR2 SNEGSKA (reference sequence). The CDR3 region has the DNA TGCAGTGCTAGTCTTTCCAGAAGATCTGGAACTTTCTTT. Amino acids: CSASLSRRSGTFF.

The chain recombines TRBV5-1 with TRBJ1-1, with D tentatively TRBD1 (5 bases). Germline CDR1 reads SGHRS; CDR2 reads YFSETQ. V lost 4 bases and J 4 bases, leaving 17 bases between the germline ends. CDR3 size: 15 residues. The DNA for the CDR3 is TGCGCCAGCAGCATCACAGGCAGGGCTTTCACTGAAGCTTTCTTT. This encodes CASSITGRAFTEAFF.

The gene calls are TRBV12-3 or TRBV12-4 and TRBJ1-5, with unresolved D. This CDR3 has 13 residues. The V end lost 6 bases, the J end lost 7 bases, and 13 bases lay between the germline ends. The CDR3 sequence: CASRTGGLQPQHF. In nucleotides, the CDR3 is TGTGCCAGCAGGACGGGAGGACTCCAGCCCCAGCATTTT.

The sample holds one count of this clone. The CDR3 sequence: CAISVDTYEQYF. In DNA, the CDR3 is TGTGCCATCAGTGTGGACACCTACGAGCAGTACTTC. The J gene is TRBJ2-7, the V gene TRBV10-3; the D gene is possibly TRBD1 (5 bases). Germline V CDR1 and CDR2: ENHRY, SYGVKD. V was trimmed by 4 bases and J by 2 bases, leaving 6 bases between them. The CDR3 covers 12 residues.

The chain joins TRBV7-6 to TRBJ2-1; a weak D match, TRBD2 (5 bases). Between the trimmed V and J ends, which lost 2 bases and 5 bases, there was a span of 13 bases. Per germline, CDR1 SGHVS and CDR2 FNYEAQ. The CDR3 runs to 15 residues. The CDR3 loop reads CASSLSRAPDNEQFF. DNA of the CDR3: TGTGCCAGCAGCTTATCGCGGGCTCCAGACAATGAGCAGTTCTTC.

The chain couples TRBV27 to TRBJ1-2, with D possibly TRBD1 on 6 matching bases. The CDR3 covers 15 residues. The germline V gene encodes CDR1 MNHEY and CDR2 SMNVEV (reference sequence). Trimming took 3 bases from V and 4 from J, leaving 15 bases between them. CDR3 bases: TGTGCCAGCAGTTTCCTACAGGGCCCTCCCTATGGCTACACCTTC. Residues: CASSFLQGPPYGYTF.

The chain carries TRBV9 and TRBJ2-6; D unclear. Germline CDR1 SGDLS, CDR2 YYNGEE. The CDR3 has 16 residues. Trimming pared 1 base from V and 0 bases from J, leaving 8 bases between. The CDR3 reads CASSVHGFSGANVLTF. The CDR3 DNA sequence: TGTGCCAGCAGCGTACACGGGTTCTCTGGGGCCAACGTCCTGACTTTC. Complete variable domain (other parts from reference TRBV9 and TRBJ2-6): DSGVTQTPKHLITATGQRVTLRCSPRSGDLSVYWYQQSLDQGLQFLIQYYNGEERAKGNILERFSAQQFPDLHSELNLSSLELGDSALYFCASSVHGFSGANVLTFGAGSRLTVL.

A single count supports this clone. This chain joins TRBV10-1 and TRBJ2-1; D unresolved. Germline V CDR1 and CDR2: WNHNN, SYGVQD (reference sequence). The length of the CDR3 is 14 residues. V was cut by 5 bases and J by 6 bases, with 14 bases left in between. The CDR3 DNA reads TGCGCCAGCAGTTGGGAACTCCTAAGCAATGAGCAGTTCTTC. This translates into CASSWELLSNEQFF.

The chain uses TRBV2 and TRBJ2-5, with 9 bases that match TRBD1. Germline trimming cut 3 bases from V and 3 bases from J; bases unmatched to any gene: 5. Germline lookup yields CDR1 SNHLY and CDR2 FYNNEI. The CDR3 is 15 residues long. CDR3: CASSDRDRVKETQYF. The DNA of the CDR3 is TGTGCCAGCAGTGACCGGGACAGGGTAAAAGAGACCCAGTACTTC.